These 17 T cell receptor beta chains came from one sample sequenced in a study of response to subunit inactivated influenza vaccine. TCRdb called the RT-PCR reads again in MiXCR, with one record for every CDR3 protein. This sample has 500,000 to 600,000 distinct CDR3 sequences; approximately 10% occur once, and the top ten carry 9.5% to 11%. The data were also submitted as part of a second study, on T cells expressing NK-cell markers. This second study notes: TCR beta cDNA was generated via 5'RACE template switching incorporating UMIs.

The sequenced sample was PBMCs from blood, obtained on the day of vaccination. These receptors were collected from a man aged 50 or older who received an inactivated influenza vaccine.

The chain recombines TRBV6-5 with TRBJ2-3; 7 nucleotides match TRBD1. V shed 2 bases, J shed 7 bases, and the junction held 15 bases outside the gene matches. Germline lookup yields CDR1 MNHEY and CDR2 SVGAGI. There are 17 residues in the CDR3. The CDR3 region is CASSYILGQTGANTQYF. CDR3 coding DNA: TGTGCCAGCAGTTACATTTTGGGACAGACAGGCGCTAATACGCAGTATTTT.

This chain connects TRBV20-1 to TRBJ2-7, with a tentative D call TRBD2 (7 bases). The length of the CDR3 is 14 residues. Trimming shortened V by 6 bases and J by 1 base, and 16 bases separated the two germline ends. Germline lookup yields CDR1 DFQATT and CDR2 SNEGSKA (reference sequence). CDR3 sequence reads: CSAGGGGDSYEQYF. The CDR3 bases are TGCAGTGCCGGGGGCGGGGGCGATTCCTACGAGCAGTACTTC.

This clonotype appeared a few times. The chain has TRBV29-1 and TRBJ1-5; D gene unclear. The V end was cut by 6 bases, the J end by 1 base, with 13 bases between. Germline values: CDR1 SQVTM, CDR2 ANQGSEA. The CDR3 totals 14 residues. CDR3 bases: TGCAGCGTGGCGGGAGGCAGGAGCAATCAGCCCCAGCATTTT. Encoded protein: CSVAGGRSNQPQHF.

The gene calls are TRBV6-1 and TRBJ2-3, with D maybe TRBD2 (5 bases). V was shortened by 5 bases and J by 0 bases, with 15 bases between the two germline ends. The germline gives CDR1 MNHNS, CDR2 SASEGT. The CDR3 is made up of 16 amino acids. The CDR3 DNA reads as TGTGCCAGCAGTACGGACTTTTGGTCTAGCACAGATACGCAGTATTTT. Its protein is CASSTDFWSSTDTQYF.

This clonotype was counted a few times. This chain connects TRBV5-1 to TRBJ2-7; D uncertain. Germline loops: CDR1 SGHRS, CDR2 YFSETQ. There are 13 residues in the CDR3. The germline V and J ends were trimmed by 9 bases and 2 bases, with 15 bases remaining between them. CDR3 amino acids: CATTPDPTYEQYF. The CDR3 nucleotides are TGCGCCACCACACCAGACCCTACCTACGAGCAGTACTTC.

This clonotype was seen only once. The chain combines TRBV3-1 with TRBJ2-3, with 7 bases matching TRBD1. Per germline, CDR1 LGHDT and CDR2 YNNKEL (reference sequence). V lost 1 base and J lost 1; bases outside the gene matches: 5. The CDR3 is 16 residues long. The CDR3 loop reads CASSQAPGTGTDTQYF. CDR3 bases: TGTGCCAGCAGCCAAGCGCCCGGGACAGGCACAGATACGCAGTATTTT.

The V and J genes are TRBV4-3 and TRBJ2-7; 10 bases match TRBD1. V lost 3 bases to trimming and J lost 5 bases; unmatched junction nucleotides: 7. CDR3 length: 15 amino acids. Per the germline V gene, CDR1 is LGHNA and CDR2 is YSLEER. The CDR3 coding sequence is TGCGCCAGCAGCCATGGACAGGGGGTAGGGAACGAGCAGTACTTC. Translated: CASSHGQGVGNEQYF.

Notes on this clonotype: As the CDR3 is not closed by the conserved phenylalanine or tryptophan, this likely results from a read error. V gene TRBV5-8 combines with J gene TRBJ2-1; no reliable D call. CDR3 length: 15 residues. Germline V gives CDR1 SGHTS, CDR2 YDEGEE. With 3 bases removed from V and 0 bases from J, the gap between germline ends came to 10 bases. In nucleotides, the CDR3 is TGTGCCAGCAGCTATCTCTTGAGCTCCTACAATGAGCAGTTCCTC. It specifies CASSYLLSSYNEQFL.

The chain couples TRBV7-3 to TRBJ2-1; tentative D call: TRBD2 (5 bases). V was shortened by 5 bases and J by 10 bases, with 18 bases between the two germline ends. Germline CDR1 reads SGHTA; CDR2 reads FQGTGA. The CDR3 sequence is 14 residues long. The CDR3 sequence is CASSPDSDGLEQFF. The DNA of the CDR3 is TGTGCCAGCAGCCCGGACTCGGATGGGTTAGAGCAGTTCTTC.

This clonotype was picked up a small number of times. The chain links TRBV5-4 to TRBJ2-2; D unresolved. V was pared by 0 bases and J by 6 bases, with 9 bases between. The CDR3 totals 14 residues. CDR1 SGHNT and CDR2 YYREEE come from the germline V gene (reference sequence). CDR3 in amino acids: CASSLDLGSGELFF. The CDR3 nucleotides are TGTGCCAGCAGCTTGGACCTTGGGTCCGGGGAGCTGTTTTTT.

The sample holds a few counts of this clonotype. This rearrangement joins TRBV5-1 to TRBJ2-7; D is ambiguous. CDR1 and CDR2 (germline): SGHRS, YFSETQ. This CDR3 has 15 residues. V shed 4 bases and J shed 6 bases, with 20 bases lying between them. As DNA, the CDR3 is TGCGCCAGCAGCCCCGCAAAGAGAACGGTGGGCGAGCAGTACTTC. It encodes CASSPAKRTVGEQYF.

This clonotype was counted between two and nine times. CDR3 sequence reads: CASSAGELLDYEQYF. In nucleotides, the CDR3 is TGTGCCAGCAGCGCGGGCGAACTTTTGGACTACGAGCAGTACTTC. This rearrangement joins TRBV9 to TRBJ2-7; no reliable D call. This CDR3 has 15 residues. V gave up 3 bases and J gave up 3 bases, with 16 bases separating them. The germline V gene encodes CDR1 SGDLS and CDR2 YYNGEE.

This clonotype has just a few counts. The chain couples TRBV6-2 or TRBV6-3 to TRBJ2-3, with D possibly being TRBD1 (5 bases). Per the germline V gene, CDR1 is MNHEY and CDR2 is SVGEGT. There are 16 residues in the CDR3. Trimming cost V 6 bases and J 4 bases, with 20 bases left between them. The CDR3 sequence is CASRSPTATGADTQYF. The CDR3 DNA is TGTGCCAGCAGATCGCCGACAGCGACGGGCGCAGATACGCAGTATTTT.

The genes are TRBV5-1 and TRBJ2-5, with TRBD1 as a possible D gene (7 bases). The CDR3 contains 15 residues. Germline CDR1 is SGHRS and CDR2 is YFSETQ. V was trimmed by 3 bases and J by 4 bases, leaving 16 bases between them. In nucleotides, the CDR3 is TGCGCCAGCAGCTCGGGAGACAGGGTATCAGAGACCCAGTACTTC. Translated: CASSSGDRVSETQYF.

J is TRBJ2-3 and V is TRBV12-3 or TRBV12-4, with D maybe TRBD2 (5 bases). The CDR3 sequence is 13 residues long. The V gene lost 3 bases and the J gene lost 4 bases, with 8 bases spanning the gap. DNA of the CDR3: TGTGCCAGCAGTTTTTCGGGGTCAGATACGCAGTATTTT. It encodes CASSFSGSDTQYF.

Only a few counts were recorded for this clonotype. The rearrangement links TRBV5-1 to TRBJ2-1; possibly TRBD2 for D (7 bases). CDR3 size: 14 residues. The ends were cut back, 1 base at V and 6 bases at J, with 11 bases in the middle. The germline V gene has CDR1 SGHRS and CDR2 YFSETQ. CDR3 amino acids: CASSLQGRGNEQFF. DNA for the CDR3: TGCGCCAGCAGCTTGCAGGGGAGGGGCAATGAGCAGTTCTTC.

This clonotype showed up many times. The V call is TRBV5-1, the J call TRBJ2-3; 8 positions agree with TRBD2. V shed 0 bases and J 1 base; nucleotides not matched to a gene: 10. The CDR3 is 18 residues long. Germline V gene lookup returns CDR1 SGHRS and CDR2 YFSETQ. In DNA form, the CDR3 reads TGCGCCAGCAGCTTGGAGACTGGACTAGCCGGGGGCACAGATACGCAGTATTTT. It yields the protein CASSLETGLAGGTDTQYF.